This entry lists 28 T cell receptor beta chains sequenced from one sample in a study of blood T cell repertoires in COVID-19 (dated by TCRdb to about 2020). The library was made by the immunoSEQ multiplex PCR assay. The table comes from immuneACCESS by way of TCRdb, which keeps in-frame sequences with V and J called. Part of the clones is missing from these tables; in studies checked, under half for an unresolved V gene and the rest for unknown reasons. The sample data list 150,000 or so clones, and around 80% of these were observed just once. Roughly 15% of the sample rests with the top ten. The specimen sequenced was peripheral blood. The source of these receptors is a human donor with acute or convalescent COVID-19. The donor label of this sample is uncertain.

The V gene is TRBV5-6, the J gene TRBJ2-1, with 12 positions matching TRBD2. Germline lookup yields CDR1 SGHDT and CDR2 YYEEEE. With V trimmed by 6 bases and J by 4 bases, 14 bases remained unmatched. The CDR3 totals 18 residues. The chain's CDR3 is CASTGTSGLEIRYNEQFF. The CDR3 DNA reads as TGTGCCAGCACCGGGACTAGCGGGTTAGAGATCCGATACAATGAGCAGTTCTTC.

The rearrangement links TRBV6-5 to TRBJ1-1, with D possibly TRBD1 on 5 matching bases. The V end was cut by 7 bases, the J end by 3 bases, with 9 bases between. The germline V gene encodes CDR1 MNHEY and CDR2 SVGAGI. The CDR3 runs to 12 residues. The CDR3 sequence: CASIDSYTEAFF. The CDR3 DNA is TGTGCCAGCATCGACAGCTACACTGAAGCTTTCTTT.

The chain has TRBV7-9 and TRBJ2-5, with a possible D match to TRBD1 (6 bases). This CDR3 spans 15 amino acids. The V end was cut by 5 bases, the J end by 3 bases, with 16 bases between. CDR1 SEHNR and CDR2 FQNEAQ come from the germline V gene (reference sequence). CDR3 DNA: TGTGCCAGCAGCACCCTCGAGAGGGGGAAAGAGACCCAGTACTTC. Amino acid sequence: CASSTLERGKETQYF.

The chain joins TRBV21-1 to TRBJ1-6. TRBV21-1 is listed as a pseudogene. The CDR3 has 21 residues. In DNA, the CDR3 is TGTGCCAGCAGCACCCAGCGGGATGAGGGAGGTGCTGACTCCTATAATTCACCCCTCCACTTT. It yields the protein CASSTQRDEGGADSYNSPLHF.

This sequence joins TRBV12-5 and TRBJ2-1; 11 bases map to TRBD2. Germline V gene lookup returns CDR1 LGHNT and CDR2 FRNRAP. The CDR3 is 16 residues long. J lost 5 bases, V lost 6 bases, and 9 bases had no gene match. The CDR3 DNA is TGTGCTAGTGGACCCACTAGCGGGGGTACTCACAATGAGCAGTTCTTC. Translated: CASGPTSGGTHNEQFF.

The rearrangement links TRBV10-3 to TRBJ1-1, with TRBD1 as a possible D gene (5 bases). Trimming removed 2 bases from V and 2 bases from J, with 21 bases in between. The CDR3 runs to 18 residues. Germline CDR1 reads ENHRY; CDR2 reads SYGVKD. CDR3 in amino acids: CAISEPPGLGRGNTEAFF. The CDR3 region has the DNA TGTGCCATCAGTGAGCCTCCGGGACTCGGAAGGGGAAACACTGAAGCTTTCTTT.

The gene calls are TRBV27 and TRBJ1-2; D perhaps matches TRBD1 (6 bases). Trimming removed 5 bases from V and 6 bases from J, with 19 bases in between. The CDR3 contains 15 residues. The germline V gene has CDR1 MNHEY and CDR2 SMNVEV (reference sequence). The CDR3 loop reads CASSTLTGNYHGYTF. DNA for the CDR3: TGTGCCAGCAGTACTCTGACAGGAAACTACCATGGCTACACCTTC.

V gene TRBV4-1 combines with J gene TRBJ2-2; D not resolved. V lost 1 base, J lost 4 bases, and 19 bases lay in between. CDR1 and CDR2 (germline): MGHRA, YSYEKL. There are 18 residues in the CDR3. The CDR3 DNA follows: TGCGCCAGCAGCCAAGTTCCACGGCCTTTAGGAGTCACCGGGGAGCTGTTTTTT. Protein: CASSQVPRPLGVTGELFF.

The V gene is TRBV6-5, the J gene TRBJ2-7, with D possibly being TRBD1 (6 bases). Germline V gene sequence: CDR1 MNHEY, CDR2 SVGAGI. The CDR3 is made up of 15 amino acids. V was trimmed by 5 bases and J by 0 bases, leaving 14 bases between them. CDR3 loop: CASSTTGTSSYEQYF. The CDR3 DNA reads as TGTGCCAGCAGTACCACCGGGACAAGCTCCTACGAGCAGTACTTC.

The V call is TRBV5-4, the J call TRBJ1-1; TRBD1 might be the D (5 bases). The ends were cut back, 2 bases at V and 1 base at J, with 6 bases in the middle. The CDR3 consists of 13 residues. CDR1 and CDR2 from the germline V gene are SGHNT and YYREEE (reference sequence). The CDR3 DNA reads as TGTGCCAGCAGCTTCCAGGGGAACACTGAAGCTTTCTTT. As protein: CASSFQGNTEAFF.

The V gene is TRBV19, the J gene TRBJ2-3, with 7 bases fitting TRBD2. Unmatched junction bases numbered 3, after V lost 3 bases and J lost 0 bases. The CDR3 extends over 15 amino acids. From germline, CDR1 is LNHDA and CDR2 SQIVND (reference sequence). The CDR3 DNA reads TGTGCCAGTAGTATTGGCGGGGGAAGCACAGATACGCAGTATTTT. It encodes CASSIGGGSTDTQYF. The full variable domain, completed using reference TRBV19 and TRBJ2-3, is DGGITQSPKYLFRKEGQNVTLSCEQNLNHDAMYWYRQDPGQGLRLIYYSQIVNDFQKGDIAEGYSVSREKKESFPLTVTSAQKNPTAFYLCASSIGGGSTDTQYFGPGTRLTVL.

This clone has only a few counts. The chain links TRBV6-6 to TRBJ1-6, with D possibly TRBD1 on 6 matching bases. The CDR3 is 14 amino acids. The ends were cut back, 4 bases at V and 7 bases at J, with 11 bases in the middle. From germline, CDR1 is MNHNY and CDR2 SVGAGI (reference sequence). Here the CDR3 DNA reads TGTGCCAGCAGTTCGCAGGGGCTAAATTCACCCCTCCACTTT. It codes for CASSSQGLNSPLHF.

This sequence joins TRBV5-1 and TRBJ2-5; a weak D match, TRBD2 (5 bases). The CDR3 totals 14 residues. The V end lost 0 bases, the J end lost 4 bases, and 10 bases lay between the germline ends. Germline V gene data show CDR1 as SGHRS and CDR2 as YFSETQ. In nucleotides, the CDR3 is TGCGCCAGCAGCTTGGAGCCGGGGAGAGAGACCCAGTACTTC. Translated: CASSLEPGRETQYF. Supplemented by reference TRBV5-1 and TRBJ2-5, the full variable domain reads KAGVTQTPRYLIKTRGQQVTLSCSPISGHRSVSWYQQTPGQGLQFLFEYFSETQRNKGNFPGRFSGRQFSNSRSEMNVSTLELGDSALYLCASSLEPGRETQYFGPGTRLLVL.

In this sample, this clone turned up a few times. The V call is TRBV7-9, the J call TRBJ1-6; D unresolved. This CDR3 is 18 amino acids long. Germline lookup yields CDR1 SEHNR and CDR2 FQNEAQ (reference sequence). The V and J ends lost 4 bases and 1 base respectively, with 17 bases between them. DNA of the CDR3: TGTGCCAGCAGCTCCCCGAGTGGAGGGCCATCCTATAATTCACCCCTCCACTTT. This translates into CASSSPSGGPSYNSPLHF.

The rearrangement joins TRBV12-3 or TRBV12-4 to TRBJ2-5; a weak D match, TRBD2 (5 bases). CDR3 size: 13 residues. V lost 5 bases and J 4 bases, leaving 11 bases between the germline ends. CDR3 residues: CASSASGLETQYF. The CDR3 DNA reads as TGTGCCAGCAGTGCTTCAGGACTAGAGACCCAGTACTTC.

V gene TRBV2 combines with J gene TRBJ1-2; D perhaps matches TRBD1 (6 bases). Trimming stripped 5 bases from V and 7 bases from J, with 14 bases between. Germline V gene data show CDR1 as SNHLY and CDR2 as FYNNEI. This CDR3 spans 13 amino acids. CDR3 sequence (DNA): TGTGCCAGCAGTCGTACAGGGAGTAGTGGCTACACCTTC. This translates into CASSRTGSSGYTF.

This chain uses TRBV9 with TRBJ1-6, with 8 bases that match TRBD1. The CDR3 consists of 16 residues. V was clipped by 0 bases and J by 7 bases; unmatched bases: 6. Germline CDR1 reads SGDLS; CDR2 reads YYNGEE. The CDR3: CASSVGGTGGNSPLHF. In nucleotides, the CDR3 is TGTGCCAGCAGCGTAGGGGGGACAGGAGGAAATTCACCCCTCCACTTT.

In its sample, this clone was seen once. This chain joins TRBV4-3 and TRBJ2-1; TRBD1 matches at 9 bases. The CDR3 length is 15 residues. CDR1 LGHNA and CDR2 YSLEER come from the germline V gene. The J segment lost 8 bases and the V segment lost 0 bases, leaving 5 bases of the junction unmatched. CDR3 bases: TGCGCCAGCAGCCAAGATGGGACAGGGAATGATGAGCAGTTCTTC. Amino acids: CASSQDGTGNDEQFF.

This chain connects TRBV19 to TRBJ1-5, with 7 bases fitting TRBD1. Germline assignment: CDR1 LNHDA and CDR2 SQIVND (reference sequence). The CDR3 length is 19 residues. V lost 0 bases to trimming and J lost 0 bases; unmatched junction nucleotides: 11. For the CDR3, the DNA is TGTGCCAGTAGTATAGAGACAGGGATTTCCACCTATAGCAATCAGCCCCAGCATTTT. Its protein product is CASSIETGISTYSNQPQHF. The full variable domain, with the rest looked up from reference TRBV19 and TRBJ1-5, is DGGITQSPKYLFRKEGQNVTLSCEQNLNHDAMYWYRQDPGQGLRLIYYSQIVNDFQKGDIAEGYSVSREKKESFPLTVTSAQKNPTAFYLCASSIETGISTYSNQPQHFGDGTRLSIL.

V usage is TRBV6-5 and J usage is TRBJ1-6; D is possibly TRBD1 (6 bases). Germline CDR1 is MNHEY and CDR2 is SVGAGI. Deletions cut 7 bases from V and 0 bases from J, with 10 bases between. The CDR3 runs to 15 residues. CDR3 nucleotide sequence: TGTGCCAGCACAGGGGTTCTCTCCTATAATTCACCCCTCCACTTT. It specifies CASTGVLSYNSPLHF.

The rearrangement uses TRBV5-6 and TRBJ2-1, with TRBD2 matching over 8 bases. CDR1 and CDR2 from the germline V gene are SGHDT and YYEEEE. This CDR3 contains 15 residues. The junction had 1 base not matched to a gene; V was cut back by 0 bases and J by 2 bases. CDR3 DNA: TGTGCCAGCAGCTTGGTCGGGGGGGCCTACAATGAGCAGTTCTTC. It translates to CASSLVGGAYNEQFF.

V usage is TRBV6-6 and J usage is TRBJ1-5; D is unresolved. The CDR3 totals 13 residues. Germline V gives CDR1 MNHNY, CDR2 SVGAGI (reference sequence). V dropped 2 bases and J dropped 9 bases, with 11 bases sitting between them. In DNA, the CDR3 is TGTGCCAGCAGTTACCAGGACTGGTGGCCCCAGCATTTT. It codes for CASSYQDWWPQHF.

With respect to this clone: The same CDR3 can be traced to other DNA sequences in this sample. The chain uses TRBV14 and TRBJ1-2; no reliable D call. Trimming stripped 1 base from V and 4 bases from J, with 10 bases between. CDR1 and CDR2 (germline): SGHDN, FVKESK. The CDR3 sequence is 14 residues long. The CDR3 here is CASSQVGLTYGYTF. The CDR3 bases are TGTGCCAGCAGCCAAGTCGGACTTACCTATGGCTACACCTTC.

This clone was detected once. The chain joins TRBV21-1 to TRBJ1-1. TRBV21-1 is an annotated pseudogene. The CDR3 totals 12 residues. The CDR3 DNA is TGTGCCAGCAGCCATAGAATGACTGAAGCTTTCTTT. It yields the protein CASSHRMTEAFF.

The rearrangement joins TRBV3-1 (or the pseudogene TRBV3-2) to TRBJ1-2, with no clear D. Germline CDR1 is LGHDT and CDR2 is YNNKEL (reference sequence). V was pared by 4 bases and J by 6 bases, with 15 bases between. This CDR3 is built from 14 residues. CDR3: CASSPRSTSHGYTF. The CDR3 DNA follows: TGTGCCAGCAGCCCACGTTCCACTAGTCATGGCTACACCTTC.

V gene TRBV5-1 combines with J gene TRBJ1-1; no firm D call. The germline gives CDR1 SGHRS, CDR2 YFSETQ. The CDR3 runs to 13 residues. V dropped 4 bases and J dropped 3 bases, with 10 bases sitting between them. CDR3 nucleotide sequence: TGCGCCAGCAGCGACTCGACCCACACTGAAGCTTTCTTT. Amino acids: CASSDSTHTEAFF. The full variable domain, in which reference TRBV5-1 and TRBJ1-1 provide the parts outside the CDR3, is KAGVTQTPRYLIKTRGQQVTLSCSPISGHRSVSWYQQTPGQGLQFLFEYFSETQRNKGNFPGRFSGRQFSNSRSEMNVSTLELGDSALYLCASSDSTHTEAFFGQGTRLTVV.

This sequence joins TRBV21-1 and TRBJ2-7; TRBD2, as called in the table, went unchecked against the DNA. TRBV21-1 is a pseudogene locus. CDR3 length: 14 amino acids. CDR3 sequence: CASSKWGGDYEQYF. CDR3 nucleotide sequence: TGTGCCAGCAGCAAGTGGGGGGGCGACTACGAGCAGTACTTC.

The genes are TRBV5-1 and TRBJ2-2; no clear D. In germline, CDR1 is SGHRS, CDR2 YFSETQ. The length of the CDR3 is 15 residues. Trimming shortened V by 0 bases and J by 1 base, and 7 bases separated the two germline ends. This chain's CDR3 is CASSLATENTGELFF. The CDR3 coding sequence is TGCGCCAGCAGCTTGGCCACAGAGAACACCGGGGAGCTGTTTTTT.